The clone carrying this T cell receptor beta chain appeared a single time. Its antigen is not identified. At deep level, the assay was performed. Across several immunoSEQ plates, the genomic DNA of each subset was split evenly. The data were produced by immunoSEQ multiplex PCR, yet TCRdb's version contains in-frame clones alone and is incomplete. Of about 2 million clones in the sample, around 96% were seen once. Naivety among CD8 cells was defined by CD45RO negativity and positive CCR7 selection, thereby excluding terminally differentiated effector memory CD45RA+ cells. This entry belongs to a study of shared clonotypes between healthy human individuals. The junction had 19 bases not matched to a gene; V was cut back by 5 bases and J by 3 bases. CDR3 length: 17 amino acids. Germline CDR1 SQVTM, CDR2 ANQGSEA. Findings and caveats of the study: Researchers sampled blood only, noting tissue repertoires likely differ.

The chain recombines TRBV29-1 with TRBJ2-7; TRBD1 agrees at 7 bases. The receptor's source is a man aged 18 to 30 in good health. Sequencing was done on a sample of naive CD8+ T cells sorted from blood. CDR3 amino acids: CSVFQWGTGASFYEQYF. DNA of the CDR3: TGCAGCGTTTTTCAGTGGGGCACAGGGGCGAGCTTCTACGAGCAGTACTTC.